This T cell receptor beta chain appears in the sequencing data of a study of blood T cell repertoires in COVID-19. Across the study: Sample material is recorded as cDNA or gDNA derived from T cells, B-cell-depleted T cells, or PBMCs.

This clone appeared a single time. This CDR3 has 14 residues. The germline V gene encodes CDR1 LNHDA and CDR2 SQIVND (reference sequence). Losses at the gene ends were 4 bases for V and 9 bases for J; bases not matched to a gene: 4. Clones were sequenced by immunoSEQ multiplex PCR, and TCRdb holds only the in-frame ones, with some missing. The sample yields approximately 63,000 clones, 90% to 95% seen once. V gene TRBV19 combines with J gene TRBJ2-2, with TRBD1 matching over 11 bases. The clonotype originates from a human donor in a cohort sampled during active COVID-19. Sample: peripheral blood. This CDR3 is CASSRTGGRRELFF. The CDR3 DNA reads TGTGCCAGTAGTAGGACAGGGGGCCGCCGGGAGCTGTTTTTT.